This TCR beta chain was sequenced for a study of blood T cell repertoires in COVID-19. TCRdb keeps only in-frame clones here, not all; method: immunoSEQ multiplex PCR. The sample lists 120,000 to 150,000 clones, roughly 88% occurring once. The CDR3 contains 13 residues. Trimming left V 6 bases short and J 6 bases short, with 14 bases between. The receptor comes from a woman aged 25 to 39 with acute COVID-19. Sequenced: PBMCs or T cells enriched from blood (not recorded which). The chain has TRBV12-3 or TRBV12-4 and TRBJ1-1; maybe TRBD1 (5 bases). CDR3 bases: TGTGCCAGCAGCCGCGGACATCTTCCTGAAGCTTTCTTT. Amino acid sequence: CASSRGHLPEAFF.